The 21 T cell receptor beta chains presented below share a single source sample, sequenced in a study of blood T cell repertoires in COVID-19. Sequenced by immunoSEQ multiplex PCR; TCRdb stores in-frame clones only, minus some. The data show fewer than 25,000 clones, about 87% seen once. Sequencing was carried out using peripheral blood. These receptors came from a human donor in a cohort sampled during active COVID-19.

The chain couples TRBV24-1 to TRBJ2-3; TRBD1 is a possible D gene (6 bases). Per the germline V gene, CDR1 is KGHDR and CDR2 is SFDVKD. V was trimmed by 9 bases and J by 0 bases, leaving 15 bases between them. CDR3 length equals 15 residues. This CDR3 reads CATSLGQFSTDTQYF. The CDR3 DNA reads TGTGCCACCTCACTCGGACAGTTTAGCACAGATACGCAGTATTTT.

V is TRBV10-3 and J is TRBJ2-7; 7 positions agree with TRBD2. The CDR3 is 13 amino acids. J lost 3 bases, V lost 6 bases, and 5 bases had no gene match. Germline V gene lookup returns CDR1 ENHRY and CDR2 SYGVKD. CDR3 region: CAIRIAGDYEQYF. The CDR3 nucleotides read TGTGCCATCAGGATAGCGGGTGACTACGAGCAGTACTTC.

The chain uses TRBV27 and TRBJ2-4; 9 bases are a match to TRBD1. Trimming cost V 5 bases and J 6 bases; bases outside gene matches: 8. The CDR3 has 15 residues. The germline V gene has CDR1 MNHEY and CDR2 SMNVEV (reference sequence). The CDR3 region is CASSLGQGDGNIQYF. DNA for the CDR3: TGTGCCAGCAGTCTGGGACAGGGAGACGGAAACATTCAGTACTTC.

The chain carries TRBV5-6 and TRBJ2-1; the match to TRBD2 covers 14 bases. The CDR3 extends over 16 amino acids. CDR1 is SGHDT, CDR2 YYEEEE, per germline. V lost 3 bases, J lost 7 bases, and 6 bases stayed unmatched. The CDR3 DNA reads as TGTGCCAGCAGCTCCGGACTAGCGGGAGGCAGAAATGAGCAGTTCTTC. It translates to CASSSGLAGGRNEQFF. Based on the CDR3 plus reference TRBV5-6 and TRBJ2-1, the full variable domain is DAGVTQSPTHLIKTRGQQVTLRCSPKSGHDTVSWYQQALGQGPQFIFQYYEEEERQRGNFPDRFSGHQFPNYSSELNVNALLLGDSALYLCASSSGLAGGRNEQFFGPGTRLTVL.

The chain combines TRBV6-5 with TRBJ1-1; TRBD1 matches at 8 bases. V dropped 6 bases and J dropped 5; count of bases not matched to a gene: 5. CDR1 is MNHEY and CDR2 is SVGAGI in the germline V gene. The CDR3 loop spans 13 amino acids. CDR3: CASSRDRGTEAFF. In DNA form, the CDR3 reads TGTGCCAGCAGCCGAGACAGGGGTACTGAAGCTTTCTTT.

The gene calls are TRBV18 and TRBJ2-7; D possibly corresponds to TRBD2 (5 bases). Germline values: CDR1 KGHSH, CDR2 LQKENI. Trimming shortened V by 3 bases and J by 4 bases, and 10 bases separated the two germline ends. The CDR3 runs to 13 residues. CDR3 amino acids: CASSPPSRYEQYF. The CDR3 region has the DNA TGTGCCAGCTCACCCCCTAGCCGTTACGAGCAGTACTTC.

The chain links TRBV7-9 to TRBJ2-7, with TRBD1 identical over 9 bases. Unmatched junction bases numbered 10, after V lost 8 bases and J lost 5 bases. There are 14 residues in the CDR3. Germline V gives CDR1 SEHNR, CDR2 FQNEAQ (reference sequence). The CDR3 loop is CASATTGGFHEQYF. The CDR3 DNA sequence: TGTGCCAGCGCGACCACAGGGGGCTTTCACGAGCAGTACTTC.

The V and J genes are TRBV7-6 and TRBJ2-7; D possibly corresponds to TRBD1 (6 bases). Germline V gene data show CDR1 as SGHVS and CDR2 as FNYEAQ. This CDR3 comprises 14 residues. Between the trimmed V and J ends, which lost 1 base and 1 base, there was a span of 8 bases. The CDR3 nucleotides are TGTGCCAGCAGCTTAGACCAGGGGTCCTACGAGCAGTACTTC. It translates to CASSLDQGSYEQYF.

The rearrangement links TRBV19 to TRBJ2-1; tentatively, D is TRBD1 (5 bases). The germline gives CDR1 LNHDA, CDR2 SQIVND (reference sequence). Trimming stripped 6 bases from V and 6 bases from J, with 15 bases between. This CDR3 has 14 residues. CDR3 in amino acids: CASSQTTASNEQFF. DNA of the CDR3: TGTGCCAGTAGCCAAACGACAGCCAGCAATGAGCAGTTCTTC. The complete variable domain, with remaining parts taken from reference TRBV19 and TRBJ2-1, reads DGGITQSPKYLFRKEGQNVTLSCEQNLNHDAMYWYRQDPGQGLRLIYYSQIVNDFQKGDIAEGYSVSREKKESFPLTVTSAQKNPTAFYLCASSQTTASNEQFFGPGTRLTVL.

The rearrangement joins TRBV28 to TRBJ1-6, with TRBD1 as a possible D gene (5 bases). Looked up from germline, CDR1 is MDHEN and CDR2 is SYDVKM. The V end was cut by 5 bases, the J end by 14 bases, with 16 bases between. There are 13 residues in the CDR3. The CDR3 DNA reads TGTGCCAGCAGTCTCCGACAGAGCGAGGCCCTCCACTTT. It yields the protein CASSLRQSEALHF.

Written as DNA, the CDR3 is TGTGCCAGCAGCGCTGGGACTAGCGGGAGGGCTAATAATGAGCAGTTCTTC. This codes for CASSAGTSGRANNEQFF. The V gene is TRBV9, the J gene TRBJ2-1; TRBD2 matches 16 bases. V lost 3 bases, J lost 7 bases, and 7 bases stayed unmatched. Germline loops: CDR1 SGDLS, CDR2 YYNGEE. The CDR3 sequence is 17 residues long.

The chain joins TRBV30 to TRBJ2-7; the match to TRBD2 covers 8 bases. The trim removed 0 bases at V and 7 bases at J, leaving 11 bases unmatched. Per germline, CDR1 GTSNPN and CDR2 SVGIG (reference sequence). The CDR3 length is 15 residues. The CDR3 nucleotides are TGTGCCTGGAGTGTTGGGGGTAGCGGGATCTGGGAGCAGTACTTC. Amino acid sequence: CAWSVGGSGIWEQYF.

The chain employs TRBV7-8 and TRBJ2-7, with 11 nucleotides matching TRBD2. CDR1 is SGHVS and CDR2 is FQNEAQ in the germline V gene. The V segment lost 2 bases and the J segment 3 bases; nucleotides outside the gene matches: 6. CDR3 length equals 16 residues. The CDR3 DNA is TGTGCCAGCAGCTTACCCGGACTAGCGGGCCGCTACGAGCAGTACTTC. This sequence encodes CASSLPGLAGRYEQYF.

V and J are TRBV6-5 and TRBJ2-7; 7 positions agree with TRBD1. Germline-derived CDR1 and CDR2 are MNHEY and SVGAGI. This CDR3 has 16 amino acids. Trimming took 0 bases from V and 5 from J; bases not matched to a gene: 10. CDR3 sequence reads: CASSYSPPRQGHEQYF. The CDR3 DNA sequence: TGTGCCAGCAGTTACTCGCCCCCCCGACAGGGCCACGAGCAGTACTTC.

The CDR3 coding sequence is TGTGCCAGCTCACCTAGCGGGCACTCCTACGAGCAGTACTTC. This sequence encodes CASSPSGHSYEQYF. This chain joins TRBV18 and TRBJ2-7; 7 bases line up with TRBD2. The CDR3 is 14 residues long. J lost 0 bases, V lost 3 bases, and 2 bases had no gene match. The germline CDR1 and CDR2 sequences are KGHSH and LQKENI. The variable domain in full, completed from reference TRBV18 and TRBJ2-7, reads NAGVMQNPRHLVRRRGQEARLRCSPMKGHSHVYWYRQLPEEGLKFMVYLQKENIIDESGMPKERFSAEFPKEGPSILRIQQVVRGDSAAYFCASSPSGHSYEQYFGPGTRLTVT.

The V gene is TRBV18, the J gene TRBJ2-1; D is possibly TRBD2 (5 bases). CDR1 is KGHSH, CDR2 LQKENI, per germline. The CDR3 covers 15 residues. Trimming took off 6 bases at V and 2 bases at J, with 14 bases between the two ends. CDR3 sequence: CASSGGPAAYNEQFF. The CDR3 DNA reads as TGTGCCAGCTCCGGAGGCCCAGCAGCCTACAATGAGCAGTTCTTC. Full variable domain (outside the CDR3, taken from reference TRBV18 and TRBJ2-1): NAGVMQNPRHLVRRRGQEARLRCSPMKGHSHVYWYRQLPEEGLKFMVYLQKENIIDESGMPKERFSAEFPKEGPSILRIQQVVRGDSAAYFCASSGGPAAYNEQFFGPGTRLTVL.

Only one count was recorded for this clone. The CDR3 sequence is CASSISQGGDTQYF. As DNA, the CDR3 is TGTGCCAGTAGTATATCTCAGGGAGGAGATACGCAGTATTTT. The rearrangement joins TRBV19 to TRBJ2-3, with a weak D call TRBD2 (6 bases). The CDR3 length is 14 residues. The V gene lost 2 bases and the J gene lost 5 bases, with 11 bases spanning the gap. CDR1 is LNHDA, CDR2 SQIVND, per germline (reference sequence).

V gene TRBV7-9 combines with J gene TRBJ2-7, with 10 bases aligning to TRBD2. This CDR3 contains 15 residues. Germline lookup yields CDR1 SEHNR and CDR2 FQNEAQ (reference sequence). Germline trimming cut 2 bases from V and 5 bases from J; bases unmatched to any gene: 6. CDR3 in amino acids: CASSLLAGASNEQYF. As DNA, the CDR3 is TGTGCCAGCAGCTTACTAGCGGGAGCCTCGAACGAGCAGTACTTC.

V usage is TRBV28 and J usage is TRBJ2-3; perhaps TRBD1 as D (6 bases). The CDR3 is made up of 14 amino acids. Trimming removed 7 bases from V and 3 bases from J, with 14 bases in between. Germline lookup yields CDR1 MDHEN and CDR2 SYDVKM. The CDR3 nucleotides read TGTGCCAGCAACAGGGCCGGCGGAACAGATACGCAGTATTTT. It encodes CASNRAGGTDTQYF.

This clone was seen only once. The chain uses TRBV30 and TRBJ1-2; D unclear. Germline CDR1 GTSNPN, CDR2 SVGIG (reference sequence). The CDR3 runs to 13 residues. V was clipped by 2 bases and J by 8 bases, with 15 bases between them. CDR3 amino acids: CAWSKTRIGGYTF. The CDR3 DNA is TGTGCCTGGAGTAAGACAAGGATTGGGGGCTACACCTTC.

This chain joins TRBV28 and TRBJ1-5; no reliable D call. V lost 8 bases, J lost 2 bases, and 10 bases lay in between. Germline V gene data show CDR1 as MDHEN and CDR2 as SYDVKM. The CDR3 length is 13 residues. The DNA for the CDR3 is TGTGCCAGCGCAAGCACGCGCAATCAGCCCCAGCATTTT. This codes for CASASTRNQPQHF.